This T cell receptor (beta chain) derives from a study of metastatic and nonmetastatic thyroid tumors. The overall study: Repertoires of blood and of tissue (tumor or nodule) from malignant and benign thyroid patients were compared.

Per germline, CDR1 SGHRS and CDR2 YFSETQ. The CDR3 contains 14 residues. The V gene end was trimmed by 4 bases and the J gene end by 5 bases; junction bases not matched to a gene: 7. Among the patients, none had received any treatment before thyroid surgery. TCRdb recomputed clones from the PCR reads via MiXCR. This sample has 25,000 to 35,000 clones, with over 15% found just once. In this sample, this clone turned up many times. Other DNA sequences within the sample encode an identical CDR3. The chain combines TRBV5-1 with TRBJ2-7, with 9 bases fitting TRBD1. Sequencing was performed on blood. This TCR was sampled from a female donor with papillary thyroid cancer or a benign thyroid nodule (not recorded which). Some clones in this sample may be carry-over from other donors' samples. The DNA for the CDR3 is TGCGCCAGCAGCCTCGGGACAGGGAGTAACGAGCAGTACTTC. Translation: CASSLGTGSNEQYF.